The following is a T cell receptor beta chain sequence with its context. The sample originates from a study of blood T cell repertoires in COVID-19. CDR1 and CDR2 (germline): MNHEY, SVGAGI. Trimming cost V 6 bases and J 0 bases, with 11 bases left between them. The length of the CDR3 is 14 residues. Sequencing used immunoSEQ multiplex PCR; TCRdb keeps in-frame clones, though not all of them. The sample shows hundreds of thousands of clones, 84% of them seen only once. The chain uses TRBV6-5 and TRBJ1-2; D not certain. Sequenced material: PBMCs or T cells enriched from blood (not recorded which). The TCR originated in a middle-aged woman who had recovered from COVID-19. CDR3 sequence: CASSVGRSNYGYTF. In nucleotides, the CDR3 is TGTGCCAGCAGCGTGGGCCGCTCTAACTATGGCTACACCTTC.